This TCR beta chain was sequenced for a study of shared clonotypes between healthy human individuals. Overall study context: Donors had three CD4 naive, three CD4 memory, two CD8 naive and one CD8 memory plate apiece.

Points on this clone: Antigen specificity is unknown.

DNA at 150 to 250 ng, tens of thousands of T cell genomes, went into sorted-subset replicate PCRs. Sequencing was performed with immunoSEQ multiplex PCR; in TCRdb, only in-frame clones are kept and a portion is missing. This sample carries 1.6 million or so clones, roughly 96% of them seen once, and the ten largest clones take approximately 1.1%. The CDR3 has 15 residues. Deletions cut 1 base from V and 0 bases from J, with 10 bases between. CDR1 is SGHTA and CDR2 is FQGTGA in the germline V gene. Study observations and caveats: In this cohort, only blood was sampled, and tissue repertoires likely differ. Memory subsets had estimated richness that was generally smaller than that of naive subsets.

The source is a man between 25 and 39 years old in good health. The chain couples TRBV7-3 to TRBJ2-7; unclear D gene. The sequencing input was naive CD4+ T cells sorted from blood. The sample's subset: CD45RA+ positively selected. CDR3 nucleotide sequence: TGTGCCAGCAGCTTAAGGGCAGGTAGCTCCTACGAGCAGTACTTC. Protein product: CASSLRAGSSYEQYF.